The 10 T cell receptor beta chains below all came from one sample that was sequenced in a study of T cell responses to AZD1222 COVID-19 vaccine. Profiled with immunoSEQ multiplex PCR; TCRdb holds only in-frame clones, not every one. The sample lists 200,000 or so clones, about nine tenths occurring once. Sequenced material: peripheral blood, taken on day 0 of MenACWY control vaccination. These TCRs come from an adult in good health.

This sequence joins TRBV9 and TRBJ1-5; 9 bases map to TRBD1. With 3 bases clipped from V and 4 bases from J, the junction kept 5 bases outside the gene matches. The germline V gene encodes CDR1 SGDLS and CDR2 YYNGEE. The CDR3 contains 15 residues. The DNA of the CDR3 is TGTGCCAGCAGCGAGGGACAGGGAAGGAATCAGCCCCAGCATTTT. Protein sequence: CASSEGQGRNQPQHF.

The rearrangement joins TRBV10-2 to TRBJ1-1, with 7 bases that match TRBD1. The V gene end was trimmed by 3 bases and the J gene end by 0 bases; junction bases not matched to a gene: 4. The germline V gene encodes CDR1 WSHSY and CDR2 SAAADI. The CDR3 is 15 amino acids. The DNA for the CDR3 is TGCGCCAGCAGTGAACGGGACAGTTTGAACACTGAAGCTTTCTTT. Protein product: CASSERDSLNTEAFF.

This chain uses TRBV6-5 with TRBJ1-3; TRBD1 might be the D (5 bases). Germline V lookup: CDR1 MNHEY, CDR2 SVGAGI. The CDR3 runs 12 residues. V shed 6 bases and J shed 6 bases, with 9 bases lying between them. Here the CDR3 reads CASSADINTIYF. In nucleotides, the CDR3 is TGTGCCAGCAGCGCGGACATAAACACCATATATTTT.

The chain couples TRBV6-2 or TRBV6-3 to TRBJ1-3; D unresolved. Germline V lookup: CDR1 MNHEY, CDR2 SVGEGT. The germline V and J ends were trimmed by 0 bases and 15 bases, with 12 bases remaining between them. The CDR3 runs 12 residues. CDR3 residues: CASSYSKGFGYF. For the CDR3, the DNA is TGTGCCAGCAGTTACTCGAAAGGTTTCGGATATTTT.

This sequence joins TRBV28 and TRBJ1-4; D uncertain. CDR1 and CDR2 (germline): MDHEN, SYDVKM. V lost 3 bases and J lost 0, with 11 bases in between. The CDR3 is 16 amino acids. The CDR3 sequence: CASSLFDGATNEKLFF. The CDR3 nucleotides are TGTGCCAGCAGTTTGTTCGACGGAGCAACTAATGAAAAACTGTTTTTT.

The chain is built from TRBV2 and TRBJ2-1; 9 bases agree with TRBD2. Trimming at V came to 6 bases and at J to 8 bases, leaving 5 bases not matched to a gene. The CDR3 is 13 residues long. Germline V gives CDR1 SNHLY, CDR2 FYNNEI. Here the CDR3 DNA reads TGTGCCAGCAGGGCAGCGGGAGGCTATGAGCAGTTCTTC. Residues: CASRAAGGYEQFF.

This clone has only a few counts. This chain connects TRBV19 to TRBJ1-4; 7 bases align to TRBD1. CDR3 length equals 17 residues. The ends lost 2 bases at V and 7 bases at J; junction bases unmatched: 13. CDR1 and CDR2 from the germline V gene are LNHDA and SQIVND (reference sequence). The CDR3 region is CASSINPPSTGREKLFF. For the CDR3, the DNA is TGTGCCAGTAGTATAAACCCCCCGTCGACAGGGCGTGAAAAACTGTTTTTT.

This chain joins TRBV27 and TRBJ2-1; D unresolved. Deletions cut 5 bases from V and 10 bases from J, with 12 bases between. The CDR3 loop spans 12 amino acids. The germline CDR1 and CDR2 sequences are MNHEY and SMNVEV (reference sequence). The CDR3: CASSQTMVEQFF. As DNA, the CDR3 is TGTGCCAGCAGTCAGACAATGGTCGAGCAGTTCTTC.

V gene TRBV28 combines with J gene TRBJ1-5; D is ambiguous. Germline lookup yields CDR1 MDHEN and CDR2 SYDVKM. V was trimmed by 5 bases and J by 0 bases, leaving 8 bases between them. The CDR3 length is 14 residues. The CDR3 DNA is TGTGCCAGCAGTCCTCCTGTTAGCAATCAGCCCCAGCATTTT. Protein sequence: CASSPPVSNQPQHF.

The chain recombines TRBV19 with TRBJ1-1; a weak D match, TRBD1 (6 bases). Between the trimmed V and J ends, which lost 3 bases and 3 bases, there was a span of 8 bases. Germline CDR1 is LNHDA and CDR2 is SQIVND (reference sequence). The CDR3 sequence is 13 residues long. CDR3 coding DNA: TGTGCCAGTAGTATCTGGGGGCACACTGAAGCTTTCTTT. As protein: CASSIWGHTEAFF.